The T cell receptor beta chain described here comes from a study of T cell repertoires in ileal Crohn's disease. Background on the study: About half received postoperative treatment, under 14 with thiopurines and around 18 anti-TNF. Each sample's TCRB immunosequencing used 450 to 550 nanograms of biopsy DNA.

Germline assignment: CDR1 SGHTA and CDR2 FQGNSA. The V segment lost 1 base and the J segment 5 bases; nucleotides outside the gene matches: 3. The CDR3 contains 15 residues. Study results and caveats: Sorted CD8 T cells held more high-frequency clones than CD4. Active smokers at surgery had more clonal expansions than non-smokers.

Noted time point: inflamed ileum from the surgical specimen. This table comes from immunoSEQ multiplex PCR, and its TCRdb copy is limited to in-frame clones, with some not included. The sample lists around 15,000 clones, under 80% seen once, with about 14% in the top ten. Of note for this clone: The antigen is not known.

What was sequenced was ileal tissue. The TCR was taken from an adult with Crohn's disease. The chain has TRBV7-2 and TRBJ1-4, with TRBD1 matching over 8 bases. The CDR3 coding sequence is TGTGCCAGCAGCTTAGGGACAGGGAGGAATGAAAAACTGTTTTTT. Protein sequence: CASSLGTGRNEKLFF. The full variable domain, completed using reference TRBV7-2 and TRBJ1-4, is GAGVSQSPSNKVTEKGKDVELRCDPISGHTALYWYRQSLGQGLEFLIYFQGNSAPDKSGLPSDRFSAERTGGSVSTLTIQRTQQEDSAVYLCASSLGTGRNEKLFFGSGTQLSVL.